This T cell receptor beta chain comes out of a study of control samples from healthy donors and cancer patients. Assay: immunoSEQ multiplex PCR; the TCRdb copy retains only in-frame clones and omits some. This repertoire shows roughly 43,000 clones, approximately 94% found once; its top ten account for about 24%. Germline-derived CDR1 and CDR2 are SNHLY and FYNNEI. The CDR3 spans 14 residues. V was pared by 0 bases and J by 5 bases, with 10 bases between. The rearrangement joins TRBV2 to TRBJ2-5, with D unclear. Sequencing was carried out using blood. This receptor was identified in a man in his 60s in good health. The CDR3 region has the DNA TGTGCCAGCAGTGAAGCCCAGCTTCTGGAGACCCAGTACTTC. It encodes CASSEAQLLETQYF.